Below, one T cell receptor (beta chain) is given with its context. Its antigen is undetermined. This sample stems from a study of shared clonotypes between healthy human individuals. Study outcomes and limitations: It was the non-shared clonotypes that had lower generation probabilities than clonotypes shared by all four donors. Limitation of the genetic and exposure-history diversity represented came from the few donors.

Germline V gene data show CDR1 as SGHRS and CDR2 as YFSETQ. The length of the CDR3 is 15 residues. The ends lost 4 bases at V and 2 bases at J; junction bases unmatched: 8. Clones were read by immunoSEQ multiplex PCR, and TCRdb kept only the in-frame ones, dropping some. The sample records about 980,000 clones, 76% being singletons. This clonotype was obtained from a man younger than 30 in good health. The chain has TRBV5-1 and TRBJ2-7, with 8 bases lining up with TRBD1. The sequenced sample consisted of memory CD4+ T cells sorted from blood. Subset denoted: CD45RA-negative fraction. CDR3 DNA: TGCGCCAGCAGCACAACAGGGGGAATAGCCTACGAGCAGTACTTC. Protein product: CASSTTGGIAYEQYF. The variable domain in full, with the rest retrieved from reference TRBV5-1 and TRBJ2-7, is KAGVTQTPRYLIKTRGQQVTLSCSPISGHRSVSWYQQTPGQGLQFLFEYFSETQRNKGNFPGRFSGRQFSNSRSEMNVSTLELGDSALYLCASSTTGGIAYEQYFGPGTRLTVT.